The clone carrying this TCR beta chain appeared once. Its matching antigen is unknown. With a much larger clone just one base away, this may be a read error. Stated time point: pre-sensitization, week 0. Documented treatment: therapeutic diphenylcyclopropenone sensitization with weekly scalp DPC. This sample was taken from a study of human T cells and chemical hapten exposure. Study results and caveats: Expanded TCRs formed significantly more large CDR3 similarity clusters than controls. Expanded TCR counts at PT1 were positively correlated with the patch test score.

Per the germline V gene, CDR1 is SGHTA and CDR2 is FQGTGA. This CDR3 has 15 amino acids. Between the trimmed V and J ends, which lost 0 bases and 9 bases, there was a span of 17 bases. In the original workflow: Sampled TCR counts reached a median of 95,638 per sample, with values ranging from about 20,000 to 700,000. TCRdb processed the RACE reads anew with MiXCR; each CDR3 protein has one entry. The V and J calls were determined by TCRdb, not by the authors. The repertoire includes fewer than 300,000 distinct CDR3 sequences, about 7.7% of them detected once, and more than 0.95% sits in the top ten. Sequences were derived from whole blood, sampled in connection with sensitization to the hapten diphenylcyclopropenone (DPC). The chain employs TRBV7-3 and TRBJ2-5; D gene uncertain. The receptor was derived from a man aged 18 to 35 with alopecia areata. Some clones in this sample may be carry-over from other donors' samples. Written as DNA, the CDR3 is TGTGCCAGCAGCTTAACTGTAGGTGGGGTGTACGCCCAGTACTTC. Protein: CASSLTVGGVYAQYF.